One and the same sample provided the 18 T cell receptor beta chains below, sequenced in a study of lung T cells in sarcoidosis with Löfgren's syndrome. One entry per CDR3 protein results from TCRdb running MiXCR on the reads. The sample has about 19,000 distinct CDR3 sequences; under 25% are singletons. The source material was CD4+ T cells from bronchoalveolar lavage. These receptors were collected from a human donor with sarcoidosis (Löfgren's syndrome or another form), or a control subject (not recorded which).

As for this clonotype: A much larger clone differs by one base, so this may be a read error. V is TRBV7-2 and J is TRBJ2-1; D may be TRBD2 (6 bases). Germline V gene lookup returns CDR1 SGHTA and CDR2 FQGNSA. Trimming left V 4 bases short and J 4 bases short, with 17 bases between. The CDR3 runs to 16 residues. CDR3 region: CASSSTGTGDYNEQFF. DNA for the CDR3: TGTGCCAGCAGCTCTACCGGGACTGGGGATTACAATGAGCAGTTCTTC.

In its sample, this clonotype was seen many times. The V call is TRBV7-2, the J call TRBJ2-1, with 8 nucleotides matching TRBD2. Germline-derived CDR1 and CDR2 are SGHTA and FQGNSA. Losses at the gene ends were 5 bases for V and 2 bases for J; bases not matched to a gene: 5. The CDR3 extends over 15 amino acids. The chain's CDR3 is CASSTTSGTYNEQFF. In DNA, the CDR3 is TGTGCCAGCAGCACCACTAGCGGCACCTACAATGAGCAGTTCTTC.

At least ten counts were recorded for this clonotype. V gene TRBV20-1 combines with J gene TRBJ1-1; TRBD1 might be the D (6 bases). The CDR3 is 12 residues long. V was shortened by 3 bases and J by 9 bases, with 14 bases between the two germline ends. CDR1 is DFQATT and CDR2 is SNEGSKA in the germline V gene (reference sequence). The CDR3 bases are TGCAGTGCTAGGGCGACAGGAGGGAAAGCTTTCTTT. Translated: CSARATGGKAFF.

This clonotype was counted only a few times. This may come from a read error, since a much larger clone is one base off. This sequence joins TRBV15 and TRBJ2-7; the match to TRBD2 covers 9 bases. V lost 1 base, J lost 1 base, and 2 bases stayed unmatched. The CDR3 loop spans 15 amino acids. Germline CDR1 is LNHNV and CDR2 is YYDKDF (reference sequence). This CDR3 reads CATSRGLAVSYEQYF. CDR3 nucleotide sequence: TGTGCCACCAGCAGAGGACTAGCGGTTTCCTACGAGCAGTACTTC.

This clonotype appeared many times. The V gene is TRBV4-3, the J gene TRBJ2-1; TRBD2 aligns across 12 bases. The germline CDR1 and CDR2 sequences are LGHNA and YSLEER. V was clipped by 4 bases and J by 7 bases; unmatched bases: 8. The CDR3 is made up of 16 amino acids. The CDR3: CASSLSLAGGNNEQFF. As DNA, the CDR3 is TGCGCCAGCAGCCTGAGCCTAGCGGGAGGGAATAATGAGCAGTTCTTC.

This clonotype showed up many times. The chain has TRBV10-3 and TRBJ2-7, with 7 bases identical to TRBD1. Germline values: CDR1 ENHRY, CDR2 SYGVKD. J was trimmed by 7 bases and V by 6 bases; bases with no gene match: 12. The CDR3 totals 14 residues. CDR3 coding DNA: TGTGCCATCAGCCGATACCGGGACAGCGGAGAGCAGTACTTC. Translated: CAISRYRDSGEQYF.

The chain is built from TRBV12-3 or TRBV12-4 and TRBJ2-3, with 12 bases matching TRBD2. Trimming removed 2 bases from V and 1 base from J; junction bases left unmatched: 16. The CDR3 has 21 residues. Written as DNA, the CDR3 is TGTGCCAGCAGTTTAAAAGGCTCCCTAGCGGGAGGGCCGAGAGGCACAGATACGCAGTATTTT. Translating it yields CASSLKGSLAGGPRGTDTQYF.

V usage is TRBV15 and J usage is TRBJ2-1, with 12 bases matching TRBD1. The CDR3 is 16 residues long. The trim removed 3 bases at V and 8 bases at J, leaving 8 bases unmatched. Germline V CDR1 and CDR2: LNHNV, YYDKDF (reference sequence). The CDR3 region has the DNA TGTGCCACCAGCAGCCTGCTGGGACAGGGGGCCTATGAGCAGTTCTTC. Amino acid sequence: CATSSLLGQGAYEQFF. Together with reference TRBV15 and TRBJ2-1, the CDR3 gives the full variable domain: DAMVIQNPRYQVTQFGKPVTLSCSQTLNHNVMYWYQQKSSQAPKLLFHYYDKDFNNEADTPDNFQSRRPNTSFCFLDIRSPGLGDTAMYLCATSSLLGQGAYEQFFGPGTRLTVL.

As to this clonotype: The junction shows a germline mismatch at one end, possibly a read error. The chain carries TRBV2 and TRBJ1-2; possible D gene TRBD1, 6 bases. CDR1 and CDR2 from the germline V gene are SNHLY and FYNNEI. This CDR3 has 14 residues. The CDR3 is CASRTEGGNYGCTF. CDR3 coding DNA: TGTGCCAGCAGGACCGAAGGGGGAAACTATGGCTGCACCTTC.

This clonotype was detected many times. The V and J genes are TRBV20-1 and TRBJ2-4; the D gene is possibly TRBD2 (5 bases). From germline, CDR1 is DFQATT and CDR2 SNEGSKA (reference sequence). The CDR3 is 15 amino acids. The ends were cut back, 0 bases at V and 0 bases at J, with 9 bases in the middle. This CDR3 is CSARDPAVAKNIQYF. Written as DNA, the CDR3 is TGCAGTGCTAGAGATCCAGCGGTAGCCAAAAACATTCAGTACTTC.

This clonotype appeared once. This may be a read error: a much more frequent sequence differs by one nucleotide. The chain carries TRBV20-1 and TRBJ2-1; 13 nucleotides match TRBD2. This CDR3 comprises 14 residues. Germline CDR1 and CDR2: DFQATT and SNEGSKA (reference sequence). The DNA for the CDR3 is TGCAATGCTAGGCCGGGACTAGCGGGAAATGAGCAGTTCTTC. Translating it yields CNARPGLAGNEQFF.

This clonotype is judged medium-sized (0.01 to 0.1%). J is TRBJ2-7 and V is TRBV27, with no clear D. Germline V gene sequence: CDR1 MNHEY, CDR2 SMNVEV (reference sequence). Between the trimmed V and J ends, which lost 3 bases and 2 bases, there was a span of 11 bases. This CDR3 contains 14 residues. In DNA, the CDR3 is TGTGCCAGCAGTTTTGGAACTACTGCCTACGAGCAGTACTTC. Protein product: CASSFGTTAYEQYF.

The genes are TRBV10-3 and TRBJ2-1; tentatively, D is TRBD2 (5 bases). This CDR3 has 14 residues. Germline loops: CDR1 ENHRY, CDR2 SYGVKD. The ends were cut back, 0 bases at V and 5 bases at J, with 8 bases in the middle. The CDR3: CAISESSGNNEQFF. CDR3 nucleotide sequence: TGTGCCATCAGTGAGTCGTCGGGAAACAATGAGCAGTTCTTC.

This clonotype was observed at least ten times. The junction and the germline gene differ at one end; a read error may be behind it. This chain connects TRBV7-7 to TRBJ2-1; 9 bases line up with TRBD2. Germline V gene sequence: CDR1 SSHAT, CDR2 FNYEAQ (reference sequence). The CDR3 is made up of 15 amino acids. This CDR3 is CASSLLAGNYNEQFF. CDR3 nucleotide sequence: TGTGCTAGCAGCTTGCTAGCGGGAAACTACAATGAGCAGTTCTTC.

There are many counts of this clonotype. The chain links TRBV20-1 to TRBJ1-2, with D hard to call. The CDR3 covers 13 residues. V was cut by 2 bases and J by 8 bases, with 15 bases left in between. The germline V gene encodes CDR1 DFQATT and CDR2 SNEGSKA (reference sequence). The CDR3 protein is CSARSGPDLGYTF. As DNA, the CDR3 is TGCAGTGCTAGAAGTGGGCCAGACCTGGGCTACACCTTC.

About this clonotype itself: A much larger clone sits a single nucleotide away, making a read error possible. This chain's CDR3 is CSSSLRLAESTDTQYF. CDR3 bases: TGTTCCAGCAGCTTACGGCTAGCGGAAAGCACAGATACGCAGTATTTT. The chain links TRBV7-6 to TRBJ2-3; 7 nucleotides line up with TRBD2. The CDR3 loop spans 16 amino acids. Germline V gene lookup returns CDR1 SGHVS and CDR2 FNYEAQ.

This clonotype came up many times. The CDR3 DNA follows: TGTGCCAGCAGTCTCACAGGGTCTGAAGCTTTCTTT. This encodes CASSLTGSEAFF. The rearrangement uses TRBV28 and TRBJ1-1; possibly TRBD1 for D (6 bases). The CDR3 totals 12 residues. V was shortened by 5 bases and J by 6 bases, with 10 bases between the two germline ends. Germline V gene sequence: CDR1 MDHEN, CDR2 SYDVKM.

This clonotype was counted a few times. One base away lies a much larger clone, so this may be a sequencing read error. The rearrangement joins TRBV27 to TRBJ1-2; 10 bases are shared with TRBD1. The CDR3 loop spans 15 amino acids. Trimming removed 6 bases from V and 8 bases from J; junction bases left unmatched: 12. Germline V lookup: CDR1 MNHEY, CDR2 SMNVEV (reference sequence). CDR3 region: CASRKLTGGPSGYTF. The CDR3 region has the DNA TGTGCCAGCAGAAAACTGACAGGGGGCCCCAGCGGCTACACCTTC.